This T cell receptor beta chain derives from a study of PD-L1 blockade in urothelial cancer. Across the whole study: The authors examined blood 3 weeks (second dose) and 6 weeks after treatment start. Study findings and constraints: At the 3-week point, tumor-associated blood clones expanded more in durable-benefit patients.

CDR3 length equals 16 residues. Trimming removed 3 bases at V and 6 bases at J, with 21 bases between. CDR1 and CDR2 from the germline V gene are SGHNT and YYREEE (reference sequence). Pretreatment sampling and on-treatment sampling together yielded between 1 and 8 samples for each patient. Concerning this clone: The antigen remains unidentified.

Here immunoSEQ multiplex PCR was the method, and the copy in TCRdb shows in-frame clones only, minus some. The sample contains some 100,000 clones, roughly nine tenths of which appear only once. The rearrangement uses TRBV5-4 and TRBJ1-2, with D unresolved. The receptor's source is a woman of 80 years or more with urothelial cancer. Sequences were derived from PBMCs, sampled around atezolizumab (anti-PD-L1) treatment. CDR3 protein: CASSSRVGREFNGYTF. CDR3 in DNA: TGTGCCAGCAGCTCTCGCGTGGGGAGGGAATTCAATGGCTACACCTTC.